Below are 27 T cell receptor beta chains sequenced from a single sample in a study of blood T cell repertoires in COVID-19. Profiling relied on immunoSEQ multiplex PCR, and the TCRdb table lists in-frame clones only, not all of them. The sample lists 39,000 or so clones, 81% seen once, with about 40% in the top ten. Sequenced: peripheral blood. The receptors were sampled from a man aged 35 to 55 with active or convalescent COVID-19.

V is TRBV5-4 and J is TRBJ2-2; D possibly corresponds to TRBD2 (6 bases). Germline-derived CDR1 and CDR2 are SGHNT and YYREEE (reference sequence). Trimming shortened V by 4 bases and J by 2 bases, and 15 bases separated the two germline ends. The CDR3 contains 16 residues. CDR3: CASSRRGTENTGELFF. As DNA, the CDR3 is TGTGCCAGCAGCCGGCGGGGTACCGAAAACACCGGGGAGCTGTTTTTT.

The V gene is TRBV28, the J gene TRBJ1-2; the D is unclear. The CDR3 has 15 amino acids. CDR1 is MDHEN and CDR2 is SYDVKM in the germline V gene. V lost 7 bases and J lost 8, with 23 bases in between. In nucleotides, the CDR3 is TGTGCCAGCATCATGTTCGGGAACCCCATAGAGGGCTACACCTTC. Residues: CASIMFGNPIEGYTF.

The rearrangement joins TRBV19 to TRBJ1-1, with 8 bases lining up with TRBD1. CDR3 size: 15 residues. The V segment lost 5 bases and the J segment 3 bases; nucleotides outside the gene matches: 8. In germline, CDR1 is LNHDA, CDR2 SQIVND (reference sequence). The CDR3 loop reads CASSLTDRVDTEAFF. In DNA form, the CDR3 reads TGTGCCAGTAGTCTCACGGACAGGGTGGACACTGAAGCTTTCTTT.

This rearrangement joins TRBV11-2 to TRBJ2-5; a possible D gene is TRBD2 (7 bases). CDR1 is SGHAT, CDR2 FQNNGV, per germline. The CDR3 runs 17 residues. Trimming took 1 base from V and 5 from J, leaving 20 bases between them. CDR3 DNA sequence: TGTGCCAGCAGCTTAGGAGAGGGGGGAGGGCCGTCTGAGACCCAGTACTTC. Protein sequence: CASSLGEGGGPSETQYF.

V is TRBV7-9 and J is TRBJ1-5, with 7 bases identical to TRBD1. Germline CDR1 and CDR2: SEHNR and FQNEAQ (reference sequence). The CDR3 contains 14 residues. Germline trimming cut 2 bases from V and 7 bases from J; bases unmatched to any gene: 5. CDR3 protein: CASSLSTGQQPQHF. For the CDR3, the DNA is TGTGCCAGCAGCTTATCGACAGGGCAGCAGCCCCAGCATTTT.

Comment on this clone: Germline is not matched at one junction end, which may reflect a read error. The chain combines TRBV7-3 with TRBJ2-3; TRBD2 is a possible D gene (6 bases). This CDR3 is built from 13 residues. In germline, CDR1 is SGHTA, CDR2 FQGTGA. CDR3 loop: CASSSEPGLGPWF. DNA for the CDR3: TGTGCCAGCAGCTCCGAACCGGGACTGGGGCCGTGGTTT. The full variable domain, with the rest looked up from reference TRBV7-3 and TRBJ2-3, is GAGVSQTPSNKVTEKGKYVELRCDPISGHTALYWYRQSLGQGPEFLIYFQGTGAADDSGLPNDRFFAVRPEGSVSTLKIQRTERGDSAVYLCASSSEPGLGPWFGPGTRLTVL.

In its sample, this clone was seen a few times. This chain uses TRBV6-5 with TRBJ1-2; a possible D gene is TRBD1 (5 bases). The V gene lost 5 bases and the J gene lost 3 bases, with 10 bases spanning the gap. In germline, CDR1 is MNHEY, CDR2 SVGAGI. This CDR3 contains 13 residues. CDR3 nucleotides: TGTGCCAGCAGTCCCAGGGAGGACTATGGCTACACCTTC. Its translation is CASSPREDYGYTF.

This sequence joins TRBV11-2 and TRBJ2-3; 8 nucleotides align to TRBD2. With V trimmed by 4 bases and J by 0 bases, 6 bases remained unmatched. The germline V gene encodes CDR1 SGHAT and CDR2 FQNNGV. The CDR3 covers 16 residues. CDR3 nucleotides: TGTGCCAGCAGCTCCAACGGGAGGGTGAGCACAGATACGCAGTATTTT. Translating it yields CASSSNGRVSTDTQYF.

CDR3 coding DNA: TGTGCCAGCAGCTTTGTCCCGACTAGCGGGGGCGATGAGCAGTTCTTC. It is translated as CASSFVPTSGGDEQFF. The V call is TRBV7-2, the J call TRBJ2-1; TRBD2 matches at 12 bases. The CDR3 runs 16 residues. Germline CDR1 SGHTA, CDR2 FQGNSA. V trimming: 3 bases; J trimming: 8 bases; junction bases outside the gene matches: 8.

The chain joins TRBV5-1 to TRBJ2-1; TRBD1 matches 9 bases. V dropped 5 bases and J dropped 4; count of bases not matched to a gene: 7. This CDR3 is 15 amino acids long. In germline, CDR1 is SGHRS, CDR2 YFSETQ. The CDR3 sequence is CASSPGTGTYNEQFF. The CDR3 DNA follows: TGCGCCAGCAGTCCCGGGACAGGGACATACAATGAGCAGTTCTTC.

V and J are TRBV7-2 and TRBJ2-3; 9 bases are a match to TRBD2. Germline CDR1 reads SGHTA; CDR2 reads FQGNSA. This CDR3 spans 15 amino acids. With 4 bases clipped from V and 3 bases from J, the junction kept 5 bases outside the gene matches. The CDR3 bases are TGTGCCAGCAGCTGGGCTAGCGGGGCGACAGATACGCAGTATTTT. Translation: CASSWASGATDTQYF.

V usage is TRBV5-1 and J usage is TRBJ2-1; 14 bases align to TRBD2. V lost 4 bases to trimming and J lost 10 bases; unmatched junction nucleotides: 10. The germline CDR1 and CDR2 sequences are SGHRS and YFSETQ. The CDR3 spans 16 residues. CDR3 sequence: CASSTGLAGVIGEQFF. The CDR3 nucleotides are TGCGCCAGCAGCACGGGACTAGCGGGAGTAATTGGGGAGCAGTTCTTC.

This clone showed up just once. Written as DNA, the CDR3 is TGTGCCAGCAGCGTTACGGGAAAAGCTAACTATGGCTACACCTTC. Amino acid sequence: CASSVTGKANYGYTF. The chain carries TRBV9 and TRBJ1-2; no definite D call. V was trimmed by 2 bases and J by 0 bases, leaving 11 bases between them. The CDR3 has 15 residues. Germline assignment: CDR1 SGDLS and CDR2 YYNGEE.

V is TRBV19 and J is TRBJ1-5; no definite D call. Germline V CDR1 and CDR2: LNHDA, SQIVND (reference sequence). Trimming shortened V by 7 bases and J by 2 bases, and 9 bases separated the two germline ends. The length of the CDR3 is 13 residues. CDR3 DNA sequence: TGTGCCAGTAAGGAGGTCGGCAATCAGCCCCAGCATTTT. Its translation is CASKEVGNQPQHF.

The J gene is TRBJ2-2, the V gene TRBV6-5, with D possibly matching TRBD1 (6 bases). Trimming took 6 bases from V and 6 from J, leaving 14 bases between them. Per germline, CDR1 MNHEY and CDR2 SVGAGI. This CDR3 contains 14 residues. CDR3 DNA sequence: TGTGCCAGCAGGCAGGGGCCCTATGCCGGGGAGCTGTTTTTT. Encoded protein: CASRQGPYAGELFF.

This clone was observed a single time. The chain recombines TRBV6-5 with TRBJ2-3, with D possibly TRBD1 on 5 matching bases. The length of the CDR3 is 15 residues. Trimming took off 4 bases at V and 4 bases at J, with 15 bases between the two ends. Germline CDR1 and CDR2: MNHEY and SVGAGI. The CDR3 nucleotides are TGTGCCAGCAGTTCCGACACTTGGGGCGCAGATACGCAGTATTTT. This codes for CASSSDTWGADTQYF.

The CDR3 DNA sequence: TGTGCCAGCAGCCAAGAACGGGGGGGCCGGTATACGCAGTATTTT. This codes for CASSQERGGRYTQYF. The chain carries TRBV3-1 (or the pseudogene TRBV3-2) and TRBJ2-3; TRBD2 matches 8 bases. V lost 0 bases to trimming and J lost 7 bases; unmatched junction nucleotides: 6. Germline CDR1 LGHDT, CDR2 YNNKEL (reference sequence). This CDR3 contains 15 residues.

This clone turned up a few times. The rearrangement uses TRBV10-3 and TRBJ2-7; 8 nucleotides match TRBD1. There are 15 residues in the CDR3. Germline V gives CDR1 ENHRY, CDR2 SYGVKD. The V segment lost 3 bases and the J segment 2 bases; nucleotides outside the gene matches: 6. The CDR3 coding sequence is TGTGCCATCAGTGACCCGGGACAGGTGCCCTACGAGCAGTACTTC. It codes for CAISDPGQVPYEQYF.

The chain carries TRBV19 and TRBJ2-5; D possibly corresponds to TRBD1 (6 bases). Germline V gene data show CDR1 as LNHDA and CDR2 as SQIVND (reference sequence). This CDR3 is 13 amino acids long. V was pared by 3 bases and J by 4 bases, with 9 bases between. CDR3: CASSMGARETQYF. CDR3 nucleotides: TGTGCCAGTAGTATGGGGGCGAGAGAGACCCAGTACTTC.

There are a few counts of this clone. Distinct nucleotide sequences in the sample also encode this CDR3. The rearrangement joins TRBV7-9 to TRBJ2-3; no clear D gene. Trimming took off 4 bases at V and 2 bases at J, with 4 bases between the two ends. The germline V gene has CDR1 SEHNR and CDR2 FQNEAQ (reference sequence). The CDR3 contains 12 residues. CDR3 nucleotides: TGTGCCAGCAGCTCTCTCACAGATACGCAGTATTTT. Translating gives CASSSLTDTQYF.

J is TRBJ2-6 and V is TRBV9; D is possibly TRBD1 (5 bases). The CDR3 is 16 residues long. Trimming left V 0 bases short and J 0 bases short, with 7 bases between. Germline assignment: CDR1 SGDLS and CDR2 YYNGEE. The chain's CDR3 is CASSVGGSSGANVLTF. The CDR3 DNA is TGTGCCAGCAGCGTAGGGGGCAGCTCTGGGGCCAACGTCCTGACTTTC.

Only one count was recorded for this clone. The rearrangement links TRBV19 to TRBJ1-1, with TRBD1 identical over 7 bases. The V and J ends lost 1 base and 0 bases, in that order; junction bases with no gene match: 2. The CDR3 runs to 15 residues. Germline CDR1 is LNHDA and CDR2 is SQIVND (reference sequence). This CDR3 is CASSIVTGMNTEAFF. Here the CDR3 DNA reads TGTGCCAGTAGTATAGTGACAGGGATGAACACTGAAGCTTTCTTT. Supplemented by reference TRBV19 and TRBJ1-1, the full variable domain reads DGGITQSPKYLFRKEGQNVTLSCEQNLNHDAMYWYRQDPGQGLRLIYYSQIVNDFQKGDIAEGYSVSREKKESFPLTVTSAQKNPTAFYLCASSIVTGMNTEAFFGQGTRLTVV.

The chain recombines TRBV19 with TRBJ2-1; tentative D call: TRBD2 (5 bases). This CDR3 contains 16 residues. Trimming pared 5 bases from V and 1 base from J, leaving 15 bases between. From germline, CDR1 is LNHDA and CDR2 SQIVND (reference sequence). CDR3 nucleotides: TGTGCCAGTAGTCCGGGGAAGGGAAAATCCTACAATGAGCAGTTCTTC. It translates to CASSPGKGKSYNEQFF.

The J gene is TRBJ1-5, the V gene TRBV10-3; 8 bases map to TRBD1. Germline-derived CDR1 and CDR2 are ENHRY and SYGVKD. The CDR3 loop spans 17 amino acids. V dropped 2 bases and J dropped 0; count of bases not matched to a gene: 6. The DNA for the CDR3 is TGTGCCATCAGTGAGCCAGGGGGCGAATATAGCAATCAGCCCCAGCATTTT. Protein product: CAISEPGGEYSNQPQHF.

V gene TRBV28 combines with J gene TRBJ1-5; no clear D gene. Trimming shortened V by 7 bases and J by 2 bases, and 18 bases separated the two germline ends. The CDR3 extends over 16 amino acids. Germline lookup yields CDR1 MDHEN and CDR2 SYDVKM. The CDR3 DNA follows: TGTGCCAGCACCAGCCCCTCAGCGAACGGCAATCAGCCCCAGCATTTT. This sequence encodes CASTSPSANGNQPQHF. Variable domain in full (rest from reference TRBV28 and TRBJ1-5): DVKVTQSSRYLVKRTGEKVFLECVQDMDHENMFWYRQDPGLGLRLIYFSYDVKMKEKGDIPEGYSVSREKKERFSLILESASTNQTSMYLCASTSPSANGNQPQHFGDGTRLSIL.

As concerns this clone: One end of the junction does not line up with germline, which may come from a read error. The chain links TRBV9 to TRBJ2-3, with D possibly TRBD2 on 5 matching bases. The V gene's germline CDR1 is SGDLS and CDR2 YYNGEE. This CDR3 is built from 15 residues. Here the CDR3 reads CASTVEGASTDTQYF. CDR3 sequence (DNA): TGTGCCAGCACCGTAGAGGGAGCTAGCACAGATACGCAGTATTTT.

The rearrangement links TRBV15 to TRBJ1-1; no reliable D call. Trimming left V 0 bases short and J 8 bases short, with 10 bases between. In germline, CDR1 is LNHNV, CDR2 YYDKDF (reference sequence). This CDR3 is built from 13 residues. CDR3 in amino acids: CATSRDLAREAFF. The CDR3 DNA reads TGTGCCACCAGCAGAGATCTGGCCAGGGAAGCTTTCTTT.